The 12 T cell receptor beta chains reported below all come from one sample, sequenced in a study of cytomegalovirus exposure and HLA in healthy donors. The PCR made use of 60 Vbeta and 13 Jbeta primers. The assay was immunoSEQ multiplex PCR, and TCRdb's table has in-frame clones only and misses some. Here the sample spans about 130,000 clones, about 80% being singletons. The sequenced material came from PBMCs. Receptors were obtained from a boy younger than 10 in good health and CMV-seronegative.

In this sample, this clone turned up once. The genes are TRBV6-5 and TRBJ1-1; D uncertain. V was cut by 1 base and J by 1 base, with 13 bases left in between. The CDR3 extends over 16 amino acids. The germline gives CDR1 MNHEY, CDR2 SVGAGI. CDR3 sequence (DNA): TGTGCCAGCAGTTACTGGCTCGGGAGCGGGAACACTGAAGCTTTCTTT. Translated, it gives CASSYWLGSGNTEAFF.

The chain uses TRBV6-5 and TRBJ2-1; TRBD1 matches at 7 bases. With V trimmed by 2 bases and J by 5 bases, 9 bases remained unmatched. CDR3 length equals 16 residues. CDR1 and CDR2 from the germline V gene are MNHEY and SVGAGI. The CDR3 spells CASSYLEYRGNNEQFF. The CDR3 DNA is TGTGCCAGCAGTTACCTCGAGTACAGGGGAAACAATGAGCAGTTCTTC.

The chain couples TRBV4-1 to TRBJ1-4; no definite D call. The V end was cut by 1 base, the J end by 4 bases, with 10 bases between. This CDR3 spans 15 amino acids. CDR1 is MGHRA, CDR2 YSYEKL, per germline. This CDR3 is CASSQVRGGNEKLFF. The CDR3 bases are TGCGCCAGCAGCCAAGTCAGAGGAGGTAATGAAAAACTGTTTTTT.

This clone appeared a single time. This chain joins TRBV19 and TRBJ2-1, with D uncertain. Per the germline V gene, CDR1 is LNHDA and CDR2 is SQIVND (reference sequence). V was pared by 10 bases and J by 0 bases, with 16 bases between. The CDR3 has 15 amino acids. The CDR3 DNA follows: TGTGCCATTACGGGTCCCTCTAGCTCCTACAATGAGCAGTTCTTC. This sequence encodes CAITGPSSSYNEQFF.

The J gene is TRBJ1-2, the V gene TRBV9; possible D gene TRBD1, 5 bases. V lost 3 bases and J 5 bases, leaving 14 bases between the germline ends. Germline V gene lookup returns CDR1 SGDLS and CDR2 YYNGEE. CDR3 length equals 14 residues. In DNA form, the CDR3 reads TGTGCCAGCAGCGCATCGGGACGGGGGTATGGCTACACCTTC. It is translated as CASSASGRGYGYTF.

The chain uses TRBV4-3 and TRBJ1-1; D gene unclear. Trimming stripped 1 base from V and 0 bases from J, with 15 bases between. CDR3 length equals 17 residues. Germline assignment: CDR1 LGHNA and CDR2 YSLEER. The CDR3: CASSQGQAAGMNTEAFF. CDR3 nucleotides: TGCGCCAGCAGCCAAGGGCAGGCGGCGGGAATGAACACTGAAGCTTTCTTT.

Only a few counts were recorded for this clone. The chain uses TRBV6-6 and TRBJ2-3, with D possibly being TRBD1 (5 bases). The CDR3 is made up of 15 amino acids. Looked up from germline, CDR1 is MNHNY and CDR2 is SVGAGI (reference sequence). Trimming took 8 bases from V and 2 from J, leaving 17 bases between them. This CDR3 is CASGVAGHYTDTQYF. CDR3 nucleotides: TGTGCCAGCGGGGTAGCTGGACACTACACAGATACGCAGTATTTT.

This clone was picked up one time. The chain employs TRBV6-5 and TRBJ1-4; TRBD1 matches 7 bases. The germline V gene encodes CDR1 MNHEY and CDR2 SVGAGI. V lost 0 bases to trimming and J lost 5 bases; unmatched junction nucleotides: 3. The CDR3 length is 15 residues. This CDR3 reads CASSYSKTGNEKLFF. CDR3 coding DNA: TGTGCCAGCAGTTACTCGAAGACAGGGAATGAAAAACTGTTTTTT.

J is TRBJ2-5 and V is TRBV19; a weak D match, TRBD1 (5 bases). The CDR3 runs to 14 residues. V lost 5 bases and J lost 0, with 10 bases in between. Per germline, CDR1 LNHDA and CDR2 SQIVND (reference sequence). The CDR3 loop is CASSHGANQETQYF. The CDR3 DNA reads TGTGCCAGTAGTCATGGGGCGAACCAAGAGACCCAGTACTTC.

The chain couples TRBV7-9 to TRBJ1-2; 8 nucleotides match TRBD1. Germline V lookup: CDR1 SEHNR, CDR2 FQNEAQ (reference sequence). CDR3 length: 14 amino acids. V gave up 8 bases and J gave up 2 bases; unmatched junction bases: 7. The CDR3 DNA reads as TGTGCCAGCCTGACCGGACAGGGCAACTATGGCTACACCTTC. As protein: CASLTGQGNYGYTF.

CDR3 sequence reads: CASRANRGSDGYTF. The CDR3 bases are TGTGCCAGCCGAGCGAACAGGGGTTCTGATGGCTACACCTTC. This chain links TRBV7-9 with TRBJ1-2; TRBD1 aligns across 7 bases. CDR3 length equals 14 residues. Trimming took 8 bases from V and 6 from J; bases not matched to a gene: 12. Germline CDR1 reads SEHNR; CDR2 reads FQNEAQ (reference sequence).

The V and J genes are TRBV6-4 and TRBJ2-3; D possibly corresponds to TRBD1 (6 bases). CDR3 length equals 14 residues. V gave up 2 bases and J gave up 3 bases, with 9 bases separating them. Germline V gives CDR1 MRHNA, CDR2 SNTAGT. Here the CDR3 DNA reads TGTGCCAGCAGTGACCGGGACACAACAGATACGCAGTATTTT. This encodes CASSDRDTTDTQYF.